Below, 5 T cell receptor beta chains from the same sample are listed, as sequenced in a study of identical twins. TCRdb reprocessed the 5' RACE reads via MiXCR and lists one record per CDR3 protein. The data show 240,000 or so distinct CDR3 sequences, about 13% seen once. These same data were also listed under a study on yellow fever vaccine responses in identical twins.

Sequenced input: memory (CD45RO+) T cells sorted from blood. Receptors were obtained from a woman between 18 and 29 years old in good health.

This clonotype was recorded many times. The V call is TRBV7-6, the J call TRBJ2-2; 12 bases match TRBD1. The CDR3 contains 14 residues. Germline V gene data show CDR1 as SGHVS and CDR2 as FNYEAQ. The J segment lost 6 bases and the V segment lost 5 bases, leaving 1 base of the junction unmatched. The CDR3 loop is CASSGTGGPGELFF. In DNA form, the CDR3 reads TGTGCCAGCAGCGGGACAGGGGGCCCCGGGGAGCTGTTTTTT.

This clonotype appeared many times. The chain employs TRBV14 and TRBJ2-5; 7 bases fit TRBD1. The CDR3 consists of 16 residues. After removal of 4 bases from V and 0 bases from J, the junction contained 8 bases not matched to a gene. Germline loops: CDR1 SGHDN, CDR2 FVKESK. Here the CDR3 reads CASSRAGGRNQETQYF. CDR3 in DNA: TGTGCCAGCAGCCGAGCAGGGGGTCGCAACCAAGAGACCCAGTACTTC.

The chain joins TRBV12-3 or TRBV12-4 to TRBJ2-3; D assignment may be TRBD1 or TRBD2 (5 bases each). The CDR3 consists of 13 residues. Trimming shortened V by 6 bases and J by 6 bases, and 13 bases separated the two germline ends. The CDR3 protein is CASRRDPADTQYF. The DNA for the CDR3 is TGTGCCAGCAGACGGGACCCCGCGGATACGCAGTATTTT.

The table lists this clonotype with many counts. V usage is TRBV5-1 and J usage is TRBJ2-2, with 10 bases identical to TRBD1. V was pared by 4 bases and J by 3 bases, with 3 bases of the junction left unmatched. Germline CDR1 SGHRS, CDR2 YFSETQ. The CDR3 sequence is 15 residues long. The CDR3 is CASSPGQGYTGELFF. The CDR3 nucleotides read TGCGCCAGCAGCCCGGGACAGGGGTACACCGGGGAGCTGTTTTTT.

The chain recombines TRBV5-4 with TRBJ2-3; TRBD2 matches at 8 bases. CDR3 length equals 14 residues. V was pared by 1 base and J by 5 bases, with 3 bases of the junction left unmatched. Germline V gene lookup returns CDR1 SGHNT and CDR2 YYREEE (reference sequence). This CDR3 reads CASSLRAGEDTQYF. Here the CDR3 DNA reads TGTGCCAGCAGCTTGAGAGCGGGGGAAGATACGCAGTATTTT.